A selection of T cell receptor beta chains follows, all from one sample in a study of Ad26.COV2.S vaccination and SARS-CoV-2 variants. The data were produced by immunoSEQ multiplex PCR, yet TCRdb's version contains in-frame clones alone and is incomplete. The sample lists about 410,000 clones, approximately 92% occurring once. Sequencing was performed on peripheral blood, taken in a trial of Ad26.COV2.S vaccine versus placebo. All receptors come from a person between 18 and 60 years old who received the Ad26.COV2.S COVID-19 vaccine or a placebo. CDR3s include the opening cysteine and the closing phenylalanine or tryptophan. The order of the fields is V gene, D gene, clone size, J gene, CDR3 protein, CDR3 DNA. The D gene is left open where the match is weak. Size tells how often a clone was seen (once, few, many) or the class of an expanded clone, and some rows leave it out.

>TRBV2|TRBD1|NA|TRBJ2-7
CAAQDRGHSYEQYF
TGTGCCGCCCAAGACAGGGGGCACTCCTACGAGCAGTACTTC
>TRBV5-6|TRBD2|NA|TRBJ2-3
CASSPGTSGGDTQYF
TGTGCCAGTAGTCCCGGGACTAGCGGGGGAGATACGCAGTATTTT
>TRBV3-1/TRBV3-2|NA|NA|TRBJ2-1
CASSQRDPPSYNEQFF
TGTGCCAGCAGCCAACGGGACCCCCCCTCCTACAATGAGCAGTTCTTC
>TRBV19|TRBD1|NA|TRBJ1-3
CASSPGTGVGNTIYF
TGTGCCAGTAGTCCGGGGACAGGGGTTGGAAACACCATATATTTT
>TRBV12-3/TRBV12-4|NA|NA|TRBJ2-7
CASSSFYEQYF
TGTGCCAGCAGTTCCTTTTACGAGCAGTACTTC
>TRBV18|TRBD1|NA|TRBJ1-1
CASSPGAGGASFF
TGTGCCAGCTCACCTGGTGCAGGGGGCGCGTCTTTCTTT
>TRBV3-1/TRBV3-2|NA|NA|TRBJ2-5
CASREGETQYF
TGTGCCAGCAGGGAGGGGGAGACCCAGTACTTC
>TRBV14|NA|NA|TRBJ1-6
CASSQDPSIPLHF
TGTGCCAGCAGCCAAGATCCTTCAATACCCCTCCACTTT
>TRBV18|NA|NA|TRBJ2-7
CGSGAAERGEQYF
TGTGGTTCAGGGGCCGCTGAAAGAGGCGAGCAGTACTTC
>TRBV12-3/TRBV12-4|NA|NA|TRBJ2-7
CASSLLSYEQYF
TGTGCCAGCAGTTTGCTTTCGTACGAGCAGTACTTC
>TRBV13|NA|NA|TRBJ2-3
CASSLKGSPADTQYF
TGTGCCAGCAGCTTAAAAGGCAGCCCAGCAGATACGCAGTATTTT
>TRBV9|TRBD2|NA|TRBJ2-3
CASSVGLAADTQYF
TGTGCCAGCAGCGTCGGACTAGCCGCAGATACGCAGTATTTT
>TRBV7-2|NA|NA|TRBJ2-3
CASSLTYDTQYF
TGTGCCAGCAGCTTGACTTATGATACGCAGTATTTT
>TRBV7-2|NA|NA|TRBJ1-2
CASSLHFGGGYGYTF
TGTGCCAGCAGCCTTCACTTCGGGGGAGGCTATGGCTACACCTTC
>TRBV2|NA|NA|TRBJ2-5
CASSTGRWETQYF
TGTGCCAGCAGTACAGGGAGGTGGGAGACCCAGTACTTC
>TRBV27|TRBD1|NA|TRBJ2-7
CASGDYRGTPPYEQYF
TGTGCCAGCGGAGACTACAGGGGGACGCCCCCGTACGAGCAGTACTTC
>TRBV6-2/TRBV6-3|NA|NA|TRBJ2-7
CASSYSRTYEQYF
TGTGCCAGCAGTTACTCTAGAACCTACGAGCAGTACTTC
>TRBV11-2|NA|once|TRBJ2-5
CASRGFVQETQYF
TGTGCCAGCCGCGGCTTCGTCCAAGAGACCCAGTACTTC
>TRBV4-3|NA|NA|TRBJ1-1
CASSQDHLPGNTEAFF
TGCGCCAGCAGCCAAGATCACTTGCCAGGGAACACTGAAGCTTTCTTT
>TRBV12-3/TRBV12-4|NA|NA|TRBJ2-3
CASGGGRADTQYF
TGTGCCAGCGGAGGGGGTAGGGCAGATACGCAGTATTTT
>TRBV11-2|TRBD1|NA|TRBJ2-3
CASSTVGGTQYF
TGTGCCAGCAGTACGGTAGGGGGCACGCAGTATTTT
>TRBV6-5|NA|NA|TRBJ1-1
CASSYSRGGGTEAFF
TGTGCCAGCAGTTACTCGAGGGGGGGCGGAACTGAAGCTTTCTTT
>TRBV7-8|NA|NA|TRBJ2-2
CASSLWRGLGELFF
TGTGCCAGCAGCTTATGGAGGGGGCTCGGGGAGCTGTTTTTT
>TRBV6-1|TRBD1|NA|TRBJ1-2
CASSDWDRGNGYTF
TGTGCCAGCAGTGATTGGGACAGGGGGAATGGCTACACCTTC
>TRBV11-2|TRBD1|NA|TRBJ2-7
CASSLVGQTYEQYF
TGTGCCAGCAGCTTAGTGGGACAGACCTACGAGCAGTACTTC
>TRBV11-2|NA|once|TRBJ2-2
CASIQVGLSRDGSGELFF
TGTGCCAGCATCCAAGTCGGCCTATCCAGGGATGGGTCCGGGGAGCTGTTTTTT
>TRBV24-1|TRBD2|NA|TRBJ2-1
CATSDYRGGLFEQFF
TGTGCCACCAGTGATTATCGGGGGGGCCTTTTTGAGCAGTTCTTC
>TRBV27|NA|NA|TRBJ1-1
CASSSGRETYPEAFF
TGTGCCAGCAGTTCGGGCCGGGAGACATACCCTGAAGCTTTCTTT
>TRBV6-2/TRBV6-3|TRBD2|NA|TRBJ2-1
CASSTLREGREFF
TGTGCCAGCAGTACGCTGAGGGAGGGTAGGGAGTTCTTC
>TRBV7-9|NA|NA|TRBJ2-3
CASSHPALTDTQYF
TGTGCCAGCAGCCACCCGGCCCTCACAGATACGCAGTATTTT
>TRBV5-1|TRBD2|NA|TRBJ2-1
CASEPLAGAHNEQFF
TGCGCCAGCGAACCCTTAGCGGGGGCCCACAATGAGCAGTTCTTC
>TRBV2|TRBD2|few|TRBJ2-1
CASSEDLGGKQFF
TGTGCCAGCAGTGAAGACTTGGGGGGGAAGCAGTTCTTC
>TRBV5-8|NA|NA|TRBJ2-7
CASRLMMDEQYF
TGTGCCAGCAGACTGATGATGGACGAGCAGTACTTC
>TRBV9|NA|NA|TRBJ2-5
CASSESKSPGMETQYF
TGTGCCAGCAGCGAGAGTAAAAGCCCAGGGATGGAGACCCAGTACTTC
>TRBV5-6|TRBD1|NA|TRBJ1-1
CASSFPGGPGTEAFF
TGTGCCAGCAGCTTTCCAGGGGGACCGGGCACTGAAGCTTTCTTT
>TRBV7-9|NA|NA|TRBJ2-1
CASNGRAQTIYNEQFF
TGTGCCAGCAACGGACGCGCCCAAACGATTTACAATGAGCAGTTCTTC
>TRBV19|NA|NA|TRBJ2-7
CASSIGDQNYEQYF
TGTGCCAGTAGTATAGGGGACCAGAACTACGAGCAGTACTTC
>TRBV7-9|NA|NA|TRBJ1-1
CASSLTQVGGTEAFF
TGTGCCAGCAGCTTAACGCAGGTGGGGGGCACTGAAGCTTTCTTT
>TRBV6-5|NA|NA|TRBJ2-6
CASSYSGGSGANVLTF
TGTGCCAGCAGTTACTCGGGGGGCTCTGGGGCCAACGTCCTGACTTTC
>TRBV6-5|NA|NA|TRBJ1-1
CASSYSGRNTEAFF
TGTGCCAGCAGTTACTCGGGACGGAACACTGAAGCTTTCTTT
>TRBV19|TRBD2|NA|TRBJ2-2
CASSMGGYGGELFF
TGTGCCAGTAGTATGGGGGGGTACGGCGGGGAGCTGTTTTTT
>TRBV6-2/TRBV6-3|NA|NA|TRBJ1-1
CASSYPPGNTEAFF
TGTGCCAGCAGTTACCCCCCTGGGAACACTGAAGCTTTCTTT
>TRBV27|TRBD1|NA|TRBJ2-5
CASRKDRGGNQETQYF
TGTGCCAGCAGGAAGGACAGGGGGGGAAATCAAGAGACCCAGTACTTC
>TRBV3-1/TRBV3-2|NA|NA|TRBJ1-6
CASTRGEVDNSPLHF
TGTGCCAGCACCCGGGGGGAAGTCGATAATTCACCCCTCCACTTT
>TRBV25-1|NA|once|TRBJ2-1
CASSEGVGVPTTEQFF
TGTGCCAGCAGTGAAGGGGTGGGGGTACCTACAACTGAGCAGTTCTTC
>TRBV2|TRBD2|once|TRBJ2-7
CASSGLAGGEQYF
TGTGCCAGCAGTGGTCTAGCGGGGGGCGAGCAGTACTTC
>TRBV4-3|TRBD2|NA|TRBJ2-3
CASSQARGGKRTDTQYF
TGCGCCAGCAGCCAAGCTCGGGGGGGCAAACGCACAGATACGCAGTATTTT
>TRBV5-1|NA|NA|TRBJ2-3
CASSSQVVGTDTQYF
TGCGCCAGCAGCTCTCAAGTGGTGGGGACAGATACGCAGTATTTT
>TRBV28|TRBD1|NA|TRBJ2-7
CASSATGEKQYF
TGTGCCAGCAGTGCGACAGGGGAAAAGCAGTACTTC
>TRBV10-3|NA|NA|TRBJ2-5
CATRGQEETQYF
TGTGCCACCCGCGGCCAAGAAGAGACCCAGTACTTC
>TRBV7-2|TRBD2|NA|TRBJ2-5
CASSRDYETQYF
TGTGCCAGCAGCAGGGACTATGAGACCCAGTACTTC
>TRBV28|TRBD1|NA|TRBJ2-1
CASWPGQSYNEQFF
TGTGCCAGCTGGCCGGGACAGAGCTACAATGAGCAGTTCTTC
>TRBV28|TRBD1|NA|TRBJ2-5
CASSLGQAETQYF
TGTGCCAGCAGTTTGGGACAGGCGGAGACCCAGTACTTC
>TRBV4-3|NA|few|TRBJ1-5
CASSQDAQNQPQHF
TGCGCCAGCAGCCAAGATGCGCAAAATCAGCCCCAGCATTTT